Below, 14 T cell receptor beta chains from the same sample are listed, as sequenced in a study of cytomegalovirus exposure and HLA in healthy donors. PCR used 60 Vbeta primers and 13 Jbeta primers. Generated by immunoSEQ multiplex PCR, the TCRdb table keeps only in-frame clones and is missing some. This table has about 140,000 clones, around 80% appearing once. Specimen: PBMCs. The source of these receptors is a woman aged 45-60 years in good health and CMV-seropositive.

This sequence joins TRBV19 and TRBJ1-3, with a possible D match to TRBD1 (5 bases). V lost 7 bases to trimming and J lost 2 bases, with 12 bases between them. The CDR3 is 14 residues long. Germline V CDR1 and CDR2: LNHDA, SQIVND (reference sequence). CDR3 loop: CASIPQGAGNTIYF. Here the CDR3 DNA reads TGTGCCAGTATCCCCCAAGGGGCTGGAAACACCATATATTTT.

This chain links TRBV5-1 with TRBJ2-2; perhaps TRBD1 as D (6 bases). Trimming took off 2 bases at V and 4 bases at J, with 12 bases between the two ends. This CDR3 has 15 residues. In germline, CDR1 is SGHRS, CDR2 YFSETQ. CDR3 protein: CASSFSQGLTGELFF. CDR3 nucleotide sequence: TGCGCCAGCAGCTTTTCTCAGGGGCTCACCGGGGAGCTGTTTTTT.

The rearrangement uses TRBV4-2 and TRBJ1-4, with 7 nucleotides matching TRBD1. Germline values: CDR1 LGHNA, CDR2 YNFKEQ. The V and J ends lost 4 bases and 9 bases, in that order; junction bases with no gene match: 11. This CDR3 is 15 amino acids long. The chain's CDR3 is CASSLGTAGAQKLFF. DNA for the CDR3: TGTGCCAGCAGCCTCGGGACAGCAGGGGCCCAAAAACTGTTTTTT.

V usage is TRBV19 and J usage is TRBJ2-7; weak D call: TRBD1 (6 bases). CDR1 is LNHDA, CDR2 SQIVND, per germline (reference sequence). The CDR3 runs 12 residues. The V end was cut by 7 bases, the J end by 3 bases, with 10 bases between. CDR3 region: CASTGTNYEQYF. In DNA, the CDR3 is TGTGCCAGTACCGGGACAAACTACGAGCAGTACTTC.

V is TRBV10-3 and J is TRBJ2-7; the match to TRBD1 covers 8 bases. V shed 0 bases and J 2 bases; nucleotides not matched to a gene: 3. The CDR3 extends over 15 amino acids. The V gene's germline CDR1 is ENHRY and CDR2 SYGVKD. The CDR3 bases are TGTGCCATCAGTGAGTCGACAGGGGCGACCTACGAGCAGTACTTC. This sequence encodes CAISESTGATYEQYF.

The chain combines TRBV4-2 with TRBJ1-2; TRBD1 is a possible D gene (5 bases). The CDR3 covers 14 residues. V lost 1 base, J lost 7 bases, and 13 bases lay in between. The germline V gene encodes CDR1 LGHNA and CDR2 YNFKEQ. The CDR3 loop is CASSQALWGPGYTF. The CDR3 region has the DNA TGTGCCAGCAGCCAAGCGTTGTGGGGCCCTGGCTACACCTTC.

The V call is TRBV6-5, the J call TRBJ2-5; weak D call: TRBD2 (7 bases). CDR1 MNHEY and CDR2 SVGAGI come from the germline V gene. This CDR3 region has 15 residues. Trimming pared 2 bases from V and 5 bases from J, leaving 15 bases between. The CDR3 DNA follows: TGTGCCAGCAGTTACAACGAGGGGGGGTTGGAGACCCAGTACTTC. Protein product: CASSYNEGGLETQYF.

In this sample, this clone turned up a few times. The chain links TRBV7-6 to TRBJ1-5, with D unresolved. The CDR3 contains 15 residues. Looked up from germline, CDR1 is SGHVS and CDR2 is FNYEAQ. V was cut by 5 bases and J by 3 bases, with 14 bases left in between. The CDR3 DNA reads TGTGCCAGCAGCCTCGAGGTCGGCCCCAATCAGCCCCAGCATTTT. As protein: CASSLEVGPNQPQHF.

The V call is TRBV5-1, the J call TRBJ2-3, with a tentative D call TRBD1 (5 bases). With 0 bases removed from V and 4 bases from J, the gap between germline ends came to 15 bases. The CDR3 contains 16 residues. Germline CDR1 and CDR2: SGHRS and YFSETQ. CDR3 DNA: TGCGCCAGCAGCTTGGGGGGCAACTCTCCTCCAGATACGCAGTATTTT. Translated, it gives CASSLGGNSPPDTQYF.

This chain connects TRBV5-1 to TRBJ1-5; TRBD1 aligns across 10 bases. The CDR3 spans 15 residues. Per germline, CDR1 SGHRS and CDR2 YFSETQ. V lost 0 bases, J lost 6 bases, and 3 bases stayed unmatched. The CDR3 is CASSLATGGSQPQHF. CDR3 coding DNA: TGCGCCAGCAGCTTGGCGACAGGGGGCAGTCAGCCCCAGCATTTT.

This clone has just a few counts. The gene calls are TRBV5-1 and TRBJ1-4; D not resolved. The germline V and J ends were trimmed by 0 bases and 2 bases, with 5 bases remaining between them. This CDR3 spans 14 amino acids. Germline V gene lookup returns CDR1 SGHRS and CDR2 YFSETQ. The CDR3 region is CASSLGGTNEKLFF. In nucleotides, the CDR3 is TGCGCCAGCAGCTTGGGTGGCACTAATGAAAAACTGTTTTTT.

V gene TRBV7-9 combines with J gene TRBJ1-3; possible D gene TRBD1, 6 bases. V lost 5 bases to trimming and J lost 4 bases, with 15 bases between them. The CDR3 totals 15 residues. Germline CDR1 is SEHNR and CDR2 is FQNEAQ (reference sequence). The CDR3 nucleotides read TGTGCCAGCAGCCCCGATTTGCAGGGGGGAAACACCATATATTTT. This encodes CASSPDLQGGNTIYF.

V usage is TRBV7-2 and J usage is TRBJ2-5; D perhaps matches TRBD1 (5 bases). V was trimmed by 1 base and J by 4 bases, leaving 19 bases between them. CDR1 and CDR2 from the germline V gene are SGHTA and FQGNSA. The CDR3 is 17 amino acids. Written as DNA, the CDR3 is TGTGCCAGCAGCTTAGGTGGGGCAGTGCCCGATGGAGAGACCCAGTACTTC. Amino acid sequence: CASSLGGAVPDGETQYF.

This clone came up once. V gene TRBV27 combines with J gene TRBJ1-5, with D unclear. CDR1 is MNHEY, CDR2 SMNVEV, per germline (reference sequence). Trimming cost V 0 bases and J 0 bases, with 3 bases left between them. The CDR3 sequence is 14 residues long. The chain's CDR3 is CASSLSSSNQPQHF. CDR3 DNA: TGTGCCAGCAGTTTATCGAGTAGCAATCAGCCCCAGCATTTT.